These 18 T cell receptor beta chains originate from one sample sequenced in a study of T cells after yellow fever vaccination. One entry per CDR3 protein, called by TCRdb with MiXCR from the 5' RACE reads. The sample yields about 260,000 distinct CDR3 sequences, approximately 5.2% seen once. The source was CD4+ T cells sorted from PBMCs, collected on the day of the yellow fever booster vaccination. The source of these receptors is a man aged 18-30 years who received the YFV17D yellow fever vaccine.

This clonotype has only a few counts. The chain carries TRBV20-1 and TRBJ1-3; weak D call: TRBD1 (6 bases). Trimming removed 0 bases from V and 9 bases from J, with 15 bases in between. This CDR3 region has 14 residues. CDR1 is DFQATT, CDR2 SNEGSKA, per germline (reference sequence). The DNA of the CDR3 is TGCAGTGCTAGAGATCTGGGGGCGAGTGGCACCATATATTTT. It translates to CSARDLGASGTIYF.

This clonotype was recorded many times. The CDR3 protein is CASSYREYGYTF. The CDR3 DNA reads as TGTGCCAGCAGCTACCGGGAGTATGGCTACACCTTC. The rearrangement uses TRBV12-3 or TRBV12-4 and TRBJ1-2; D is ambiguous. V was trimmed by 6 bases and J by 5 bases, leaving 10 bases between them. The CDR3 has 12 amino acids.

The CDR3 reads CASSTRTGANVLTF. CDR3 sequence (DNA): TGTGCCAGCAGCACCCGGACTGGGGCCAACGTCCTGACTTTC. The genes are TRBV9 and TRBJ2-6; D is unresolved. The CDR3 is 14 residues long. V was shortened by 4 bases and J by 2 bases, with 7 bases between the two germline ends. Germline assignment: CDR1 SGDLS and CDR2 YYNGEE.

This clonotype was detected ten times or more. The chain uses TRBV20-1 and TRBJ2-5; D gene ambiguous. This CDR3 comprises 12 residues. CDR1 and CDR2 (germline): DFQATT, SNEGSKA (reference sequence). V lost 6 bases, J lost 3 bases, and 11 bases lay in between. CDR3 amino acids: CSARLWEETQYF. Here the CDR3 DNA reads TGCAGTGCACGCCTTTGGGAAGAGACCCAGTACTTC.

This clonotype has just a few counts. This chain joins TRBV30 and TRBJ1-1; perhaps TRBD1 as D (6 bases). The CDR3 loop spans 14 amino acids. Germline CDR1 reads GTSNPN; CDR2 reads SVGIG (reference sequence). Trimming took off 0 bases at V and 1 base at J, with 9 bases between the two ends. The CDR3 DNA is TGTGCCTGGAGTGTAGGGGGTGGGAACACTGAAGCTTTCTTT. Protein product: CAWSVGGGNTEAFF.

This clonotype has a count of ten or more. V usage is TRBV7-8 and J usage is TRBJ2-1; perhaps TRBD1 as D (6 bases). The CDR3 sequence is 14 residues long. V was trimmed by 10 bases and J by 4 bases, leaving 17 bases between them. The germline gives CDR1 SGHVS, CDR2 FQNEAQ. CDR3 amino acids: CATSKDSAYNEQFF. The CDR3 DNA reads TGTGCCACGAGCAAGGACAGCGCTTACAATGAGCAGTTCTTC.

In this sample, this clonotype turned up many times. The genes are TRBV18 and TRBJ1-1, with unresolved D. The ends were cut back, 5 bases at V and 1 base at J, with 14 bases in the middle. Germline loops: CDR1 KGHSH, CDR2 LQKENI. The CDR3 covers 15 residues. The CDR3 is CASSARGRPNTEAFF. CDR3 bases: TGTGCCAGCTCAGCGAGAGGACGGCCGAACACTGAAGCTTTCTTT.

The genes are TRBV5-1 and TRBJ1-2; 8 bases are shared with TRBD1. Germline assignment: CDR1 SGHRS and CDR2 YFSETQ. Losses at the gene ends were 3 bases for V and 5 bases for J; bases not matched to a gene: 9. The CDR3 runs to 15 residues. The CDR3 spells CASSSLDRGGYGYTF. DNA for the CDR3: TGCGCCAGCAGCTCCCTTGACAGGGGAGGGTATGGCTACACCTTC.

As DNA, the CDR3 is TGCGCCAGCAGCTTGAACAGCGTAGCGGTAAGGAATGGCTACACCTTC. This sequence encodes CASSLNSVAVRNGYTF. The chain carries TRBV5-1 and TRBJ1-2; D is unclear. The CDR3 length is 16 residues. V was pared by 1 base and J by 6 bases, with 19 bases between. Germline V lookup: CDR1 SGHRS, CDR2 YFSETQ.

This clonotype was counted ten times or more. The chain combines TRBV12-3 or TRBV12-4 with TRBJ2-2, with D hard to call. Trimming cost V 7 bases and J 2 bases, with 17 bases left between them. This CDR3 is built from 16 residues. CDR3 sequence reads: CASTHLRNINTGELFF. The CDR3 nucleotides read TGTGCCAGCACACACCTTCGGAACATCAACACCGGGGAGCTGTTTTTT.

Here the CDR3 reads CASSLRPGTSKFF. The CDR3 DNA reads TGTGCCAGCAGCCTACGCCCCGGGACTAGTAAGTTCTTC. The J gene is TRBJ2-1, the V gene TRBV7-9, with 8 bases aligning to TRBD2. V dropped 5 bases and J dropped 14; count of bases not matched to a gene: 11. Germline V gene lookup returns CDR1 SEHNR and CDR2 FQNEAQ (reference sequence). This CDR3 is 13 amino acids long.

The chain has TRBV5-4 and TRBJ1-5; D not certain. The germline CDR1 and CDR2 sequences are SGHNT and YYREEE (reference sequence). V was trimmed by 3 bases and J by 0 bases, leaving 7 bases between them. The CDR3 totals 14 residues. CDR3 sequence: CASSSGPSNQPQHF. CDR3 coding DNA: TGTGCCAGCAGCTCCGGCCCTAGCAATCAGCCCCAGCATTTT.

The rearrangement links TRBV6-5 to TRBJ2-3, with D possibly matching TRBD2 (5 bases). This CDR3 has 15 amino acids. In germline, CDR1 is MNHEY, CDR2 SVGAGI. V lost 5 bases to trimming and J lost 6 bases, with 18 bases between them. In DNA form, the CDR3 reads TGTGCCAGCAGTCATAGCGCCAGGTTGGGCGATACGCAGTATTTT. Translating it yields CASSHSARLGDTQYF.

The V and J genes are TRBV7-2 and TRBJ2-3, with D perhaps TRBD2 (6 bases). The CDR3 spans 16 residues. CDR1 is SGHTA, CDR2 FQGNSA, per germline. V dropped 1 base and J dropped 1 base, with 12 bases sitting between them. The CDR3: CASSLERRDGTDTQYF. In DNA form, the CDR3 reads TGTGCCAGCAGCTTAGAGAGGCGGGACGGCACAGATACGCAGTATTTT.

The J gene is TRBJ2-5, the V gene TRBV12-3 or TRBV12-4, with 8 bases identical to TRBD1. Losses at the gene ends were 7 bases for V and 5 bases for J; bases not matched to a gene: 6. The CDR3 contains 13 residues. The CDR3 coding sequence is TGTGCCAGCATCATTACAGGGGGGGAGACCCAGTACTTC. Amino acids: CASIITGGETQYF.

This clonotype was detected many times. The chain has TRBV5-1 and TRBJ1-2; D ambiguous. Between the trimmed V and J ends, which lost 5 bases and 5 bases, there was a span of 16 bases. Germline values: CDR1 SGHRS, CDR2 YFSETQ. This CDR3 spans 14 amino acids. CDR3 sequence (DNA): TGCGCCAGCAGGGGAGACGCAGCAGATTATGGCTACACCTTC. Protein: CASRGDAADYGYTF.

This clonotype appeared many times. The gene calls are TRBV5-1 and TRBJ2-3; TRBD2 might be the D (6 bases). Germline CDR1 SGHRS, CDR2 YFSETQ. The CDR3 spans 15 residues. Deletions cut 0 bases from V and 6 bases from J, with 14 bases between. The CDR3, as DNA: TGCGCCAGCAGCTTGGTTTCCGGGGGACGGGATACGCAGTATTTT. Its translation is CASSLVSGGRDTQYF.

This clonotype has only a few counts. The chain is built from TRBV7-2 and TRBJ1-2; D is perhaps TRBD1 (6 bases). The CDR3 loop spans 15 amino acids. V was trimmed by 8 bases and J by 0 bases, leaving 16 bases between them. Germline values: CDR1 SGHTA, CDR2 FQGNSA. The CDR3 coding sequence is TGTGCCAGCTCGAAACAGGACAGACCTAACTATGGCTACACCTTC. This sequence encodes CASSKQDRPNYGYTF.